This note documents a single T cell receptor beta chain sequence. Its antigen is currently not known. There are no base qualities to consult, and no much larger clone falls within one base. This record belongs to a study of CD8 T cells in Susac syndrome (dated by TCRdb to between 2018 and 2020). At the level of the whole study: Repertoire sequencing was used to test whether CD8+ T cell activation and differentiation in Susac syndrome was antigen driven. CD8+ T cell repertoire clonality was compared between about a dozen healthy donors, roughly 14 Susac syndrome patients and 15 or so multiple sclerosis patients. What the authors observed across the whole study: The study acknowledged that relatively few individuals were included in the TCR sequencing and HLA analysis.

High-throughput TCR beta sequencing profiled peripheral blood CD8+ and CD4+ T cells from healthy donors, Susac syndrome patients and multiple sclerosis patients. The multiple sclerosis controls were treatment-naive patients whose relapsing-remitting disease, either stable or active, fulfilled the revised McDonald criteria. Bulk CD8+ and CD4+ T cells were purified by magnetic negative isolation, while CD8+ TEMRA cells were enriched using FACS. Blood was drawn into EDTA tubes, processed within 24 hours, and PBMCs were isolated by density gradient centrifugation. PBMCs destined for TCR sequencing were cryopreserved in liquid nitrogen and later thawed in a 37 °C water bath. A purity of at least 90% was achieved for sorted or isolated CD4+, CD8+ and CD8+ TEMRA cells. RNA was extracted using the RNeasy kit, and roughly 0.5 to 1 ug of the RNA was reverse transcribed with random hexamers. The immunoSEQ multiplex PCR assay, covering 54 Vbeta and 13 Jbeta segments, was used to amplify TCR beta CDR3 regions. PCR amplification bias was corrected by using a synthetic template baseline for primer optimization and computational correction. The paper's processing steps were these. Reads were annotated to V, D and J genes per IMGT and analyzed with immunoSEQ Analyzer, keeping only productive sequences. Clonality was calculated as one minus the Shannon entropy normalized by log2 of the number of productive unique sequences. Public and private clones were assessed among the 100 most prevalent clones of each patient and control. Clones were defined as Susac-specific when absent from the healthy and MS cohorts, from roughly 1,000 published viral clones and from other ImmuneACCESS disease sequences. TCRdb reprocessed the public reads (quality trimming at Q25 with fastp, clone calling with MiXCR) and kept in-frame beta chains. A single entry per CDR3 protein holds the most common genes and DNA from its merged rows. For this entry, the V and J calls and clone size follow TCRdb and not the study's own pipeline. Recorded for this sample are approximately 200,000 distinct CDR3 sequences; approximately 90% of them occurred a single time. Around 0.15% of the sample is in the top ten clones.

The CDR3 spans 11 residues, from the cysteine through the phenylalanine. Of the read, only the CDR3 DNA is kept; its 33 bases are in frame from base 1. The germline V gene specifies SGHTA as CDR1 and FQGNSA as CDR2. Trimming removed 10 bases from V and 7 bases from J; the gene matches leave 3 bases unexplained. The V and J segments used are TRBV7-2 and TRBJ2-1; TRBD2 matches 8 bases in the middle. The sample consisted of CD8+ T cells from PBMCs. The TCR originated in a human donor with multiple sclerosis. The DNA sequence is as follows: TGTGCCATCTTAGCGGGAAATGAGCAGTTCTTC. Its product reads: CAILAGNEQFF.